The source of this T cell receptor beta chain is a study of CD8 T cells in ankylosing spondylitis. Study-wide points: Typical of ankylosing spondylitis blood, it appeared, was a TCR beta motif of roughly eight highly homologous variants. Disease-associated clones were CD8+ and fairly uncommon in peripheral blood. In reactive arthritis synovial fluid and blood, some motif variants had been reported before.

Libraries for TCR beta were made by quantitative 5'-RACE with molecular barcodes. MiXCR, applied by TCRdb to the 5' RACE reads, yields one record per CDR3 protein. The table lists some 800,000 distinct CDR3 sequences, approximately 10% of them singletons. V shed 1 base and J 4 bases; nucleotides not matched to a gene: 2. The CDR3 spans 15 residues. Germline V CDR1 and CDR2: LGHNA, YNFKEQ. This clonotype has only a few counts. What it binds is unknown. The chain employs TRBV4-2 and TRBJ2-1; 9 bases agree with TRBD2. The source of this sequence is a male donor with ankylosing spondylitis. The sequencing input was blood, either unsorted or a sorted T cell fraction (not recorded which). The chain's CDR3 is CASSQVAGDYNEQFF. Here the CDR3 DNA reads TGTGCCAGCAGCCAAGTAGCGGGGGATTACAATGAGCAGTTCTTC.